This T cell receptor beta chain came from a study of OX40 agonist ivuxolimab in advanced cancers. Overall study: Recorded diagnoses for dose-escalation patients were hepatocellular carcinoma, melanoma, renal cell or head and neck cancer. A mean age of approximately 64 years, range about 20 to 79, was recorded, and around 85% were male. Regarding the study as a whole: Expansion of clones was among the lowest in partial responders at 0.1-3.0 mg/kg.

On this clone: Its antigen is still unknown.

Libraries were prepared by immunoSEQ multiplex PCR; TCRdb keeps only in-frame clonotypes and omits some of them. Here the sample spans about 54,000 clones, around 90% being singletons. CDR3 length: 14 amino acids. J lost 6 bases, V lost 2 bases, and 7 bases had no gene match. The V gene's germline CDR1 is SGHTS and CDR2 YDEGEE. This chain links TRBV5-8 with TRBJ1-2, with 7 bases matching TRBD1. Sequenced here: CD4+ or CD8+ T cells sorted from blood, sampled in a trial of the OX40 agonist ivuxolimab. This TCR came from an adult with an advanced solid tumor such as melanoma, head and neck, liver or kidney cancer. CDR3 sequence reads: CASSFSGQSDGYTF. The CDR3 DNA reads as TGTGCCAGCAGCTTTTCGGGACAGTCAGATGGCTACACCTTC.